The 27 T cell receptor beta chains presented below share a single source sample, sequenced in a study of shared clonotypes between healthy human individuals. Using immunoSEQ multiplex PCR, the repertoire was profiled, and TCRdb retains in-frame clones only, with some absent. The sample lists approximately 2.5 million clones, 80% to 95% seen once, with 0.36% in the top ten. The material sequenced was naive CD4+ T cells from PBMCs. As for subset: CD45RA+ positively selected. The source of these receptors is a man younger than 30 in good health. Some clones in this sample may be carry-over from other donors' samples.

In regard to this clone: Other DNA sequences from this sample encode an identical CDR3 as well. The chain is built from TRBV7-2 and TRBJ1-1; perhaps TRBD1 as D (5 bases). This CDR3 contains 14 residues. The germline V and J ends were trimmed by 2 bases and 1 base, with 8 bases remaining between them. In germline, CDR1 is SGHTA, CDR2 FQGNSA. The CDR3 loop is CASSLLGGNTEAFF. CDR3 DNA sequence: TGTGCCAGCAGCTTATTGGGGGGGAACACTGAAGCTTTCTTT.

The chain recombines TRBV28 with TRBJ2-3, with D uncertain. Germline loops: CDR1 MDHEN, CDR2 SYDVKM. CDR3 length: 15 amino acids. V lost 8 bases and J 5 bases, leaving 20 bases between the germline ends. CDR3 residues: CASSTYWVRGDTQYF. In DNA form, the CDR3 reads TGTGCCAGCTCAACGTATTGGGTACGCGGAGATACGCAGTATTTT. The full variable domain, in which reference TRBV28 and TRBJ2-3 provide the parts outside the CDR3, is DVKVTQSSRYLVKRTGEKVFLECVQDMDHENMFWYRQDPGLGLRLIYFSYDVKMKEKGDIPEGYSVSREKKERFSLILESASTNQTSMYLCASSTYWVRGDTQYFGPGTRLTVL.

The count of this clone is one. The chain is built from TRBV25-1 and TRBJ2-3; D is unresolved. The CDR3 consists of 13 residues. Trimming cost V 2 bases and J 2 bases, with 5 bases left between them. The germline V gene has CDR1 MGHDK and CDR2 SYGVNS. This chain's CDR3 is CASSELVTDTQYF. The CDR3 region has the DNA TGTGCCAGCAGTGAACTGGTCACAGATACGCAGTATTTT.

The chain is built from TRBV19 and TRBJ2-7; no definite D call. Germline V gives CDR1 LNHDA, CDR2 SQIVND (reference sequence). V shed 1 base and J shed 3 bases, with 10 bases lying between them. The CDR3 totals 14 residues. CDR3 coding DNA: TGTGCCAGTAGTATAGCGCCGGGTCACTACGAGCAGTACTTC. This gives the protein CASSIAPGHYEQYF.

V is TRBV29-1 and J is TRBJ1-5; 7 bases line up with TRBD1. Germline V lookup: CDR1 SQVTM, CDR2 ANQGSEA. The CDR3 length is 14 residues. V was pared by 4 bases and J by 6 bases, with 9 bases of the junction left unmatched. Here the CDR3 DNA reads TGCAGCGTTGTTGGTCCAGGGGGTGGTCAGCCCCAGCATTTT. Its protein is CSVVGPGGGQPQHF.

CDR3 nucleotide sequence: TGTGCCAGCAGTGAAGATCCTGGGGACATTCAGTACTTC. Amino acids: CASSEDPGDIQYF. V usage is TRBV6-1 and J usage is TRBJ2-4; no definite D call. The CDR3 is 13 residues long. The germline V gene has CDR1 MNHNS and CDR2 SASEGT. The V end was cut by 1 base, the J end by 8 bases, with 9 bases between.

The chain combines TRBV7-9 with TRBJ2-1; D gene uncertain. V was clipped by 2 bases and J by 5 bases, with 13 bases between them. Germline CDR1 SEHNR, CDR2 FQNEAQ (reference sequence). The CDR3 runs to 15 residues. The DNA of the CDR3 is TGTGCCAGCAGCTTATACTGGGGTCGGAACAATGAGCAGTTCTTC. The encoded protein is CASSLYWGRNNEQFF.

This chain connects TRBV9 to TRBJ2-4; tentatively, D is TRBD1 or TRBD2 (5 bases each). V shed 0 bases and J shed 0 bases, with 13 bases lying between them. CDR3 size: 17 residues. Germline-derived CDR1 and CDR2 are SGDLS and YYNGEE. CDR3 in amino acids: CASSVGGWRGAKNIQYF. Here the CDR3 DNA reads TGTGCCAGCAGCGTAGGGGGGTGGAGAGGAGCCAAAAACATTCAGTACTTC.

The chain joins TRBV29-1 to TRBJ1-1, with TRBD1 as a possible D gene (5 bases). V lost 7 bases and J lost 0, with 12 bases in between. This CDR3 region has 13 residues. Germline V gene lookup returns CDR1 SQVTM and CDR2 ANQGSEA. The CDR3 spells CSGQGRMNTEAFF. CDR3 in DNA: TGCAGCGGGCAGGGCCGGATGAACACTGAAGCTTTCTTT.

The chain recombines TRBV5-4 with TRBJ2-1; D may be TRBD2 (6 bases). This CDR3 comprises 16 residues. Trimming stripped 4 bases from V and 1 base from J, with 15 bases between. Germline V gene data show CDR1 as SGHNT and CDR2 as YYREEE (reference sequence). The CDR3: CASSSPGSGSYNEQFF. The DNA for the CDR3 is TGTGCCAGCAGCAGTCCCGGGAGTGGGTCCTACAATGAGCAGTTCTTC. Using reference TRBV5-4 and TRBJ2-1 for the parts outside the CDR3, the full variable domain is ETGVTQSPTHLIKTRGQQVTLRCSSQSGHNTVSWYQQALGQGPQFIFQYYREEENGRGNFPPRFSGLQFPNYSSELNVNALELDDSALYLCASSSPGSGSYNEQFFGPGTRLTVL.

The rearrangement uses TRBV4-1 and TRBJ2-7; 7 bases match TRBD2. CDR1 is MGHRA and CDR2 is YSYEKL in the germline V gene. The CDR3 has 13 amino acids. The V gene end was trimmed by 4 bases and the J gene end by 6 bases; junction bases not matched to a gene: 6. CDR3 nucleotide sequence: TGCGCCAGCAGCCTGTTAGCGGGCCTCGAGCAGTACTTC. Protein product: CASSLLAGLEQYF.

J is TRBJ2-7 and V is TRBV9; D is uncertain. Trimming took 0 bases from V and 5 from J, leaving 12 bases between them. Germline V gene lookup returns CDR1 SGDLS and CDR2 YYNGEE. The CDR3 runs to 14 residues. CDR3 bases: TGTGCCAGCAGCGTAGGTGATCTAAAGCACGAGCAGTACTTC. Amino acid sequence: CASSVGDLKHEQYF.

CDR3 sequence (DNA): TGTGCCACCCTGAGGGCGGGACAGGGGGCCACTGGGGCCAACGTCCTGACTTTC. This translates into CATLRAGQGATGANVLTF. The chain recombines TRBV2 with TRBJ2-6; 12 positions match TRBD1. This CDR3 has 18 amino acids. From germline, CDR1 is SNHLY and CDR2 FYNNEI. The ends lost 10 bases at V and 2 bases at J; junction bases unmatched: 12.

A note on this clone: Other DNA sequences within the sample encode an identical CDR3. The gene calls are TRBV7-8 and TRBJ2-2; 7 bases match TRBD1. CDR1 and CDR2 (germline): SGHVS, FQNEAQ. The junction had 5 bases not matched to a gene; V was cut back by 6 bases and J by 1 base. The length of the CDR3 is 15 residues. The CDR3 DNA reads TGTGCCAGCAGTAGGGACAGATTGAACACCGGGGAGCTGTTTTTT. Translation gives CASSRDRLNTGELFF.

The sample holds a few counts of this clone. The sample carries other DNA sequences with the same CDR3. CDR3 DNA: TGTGCCTGGAGTAGTCAAGAGACCCAGTACTTC. This encodes CAWSSQETQYF. The chain carries TRBV30 and TRBJ2-5; D is uncertain. V was cut by 2 bases and J by 2 bases, with 3 bases left in between. This CDR3 region has 11 residues. CDR1 is GTSNPN, CDR2 SVGIG, per germline (reference sequence).

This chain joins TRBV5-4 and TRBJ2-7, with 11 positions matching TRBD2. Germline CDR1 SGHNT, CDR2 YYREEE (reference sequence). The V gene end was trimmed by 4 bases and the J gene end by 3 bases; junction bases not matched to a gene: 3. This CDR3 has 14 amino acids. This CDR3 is CASSVGLAVYEQYF. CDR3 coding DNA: TGTGCCAGCAGCGTGGGACTAGCGGTCTACGAGCAGTACTTC. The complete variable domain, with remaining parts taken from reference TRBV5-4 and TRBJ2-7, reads ETGVTQSPTHLIKTRGQQVTLRCSSQSGHNTVSWYQQALGQGPQFIFQYYREEENGRGNFPPRFSGLQFPNYSSELNVNALELDDSALYLCASSVGLAVYEQYFGPGTRLTVT.

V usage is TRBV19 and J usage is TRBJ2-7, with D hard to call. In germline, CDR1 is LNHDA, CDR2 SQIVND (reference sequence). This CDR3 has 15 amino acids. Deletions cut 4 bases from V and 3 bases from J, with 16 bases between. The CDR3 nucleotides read TGTGCCAGTAGTAGCCCTTCAAAACGGTACTACGAGCAGTACTTC. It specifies CASSSPSKRYYEQYF.

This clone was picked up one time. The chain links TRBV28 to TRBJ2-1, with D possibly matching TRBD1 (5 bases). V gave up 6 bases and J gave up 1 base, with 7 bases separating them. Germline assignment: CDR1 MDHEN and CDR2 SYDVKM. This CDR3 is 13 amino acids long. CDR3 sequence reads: CASRTDSYNEQFF. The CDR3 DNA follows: TGTGCCAGCAGGACAGATTCCTACAATGAGCAGTTCTTC.

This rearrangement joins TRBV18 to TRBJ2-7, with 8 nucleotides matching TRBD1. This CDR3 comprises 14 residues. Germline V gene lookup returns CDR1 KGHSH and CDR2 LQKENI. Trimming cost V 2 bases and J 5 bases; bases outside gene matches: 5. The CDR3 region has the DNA TGTGCCAGCTCACCAACCCGACAGGGGAACGAGCAGTACTTC. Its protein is CASSPTRQGNEQYF.

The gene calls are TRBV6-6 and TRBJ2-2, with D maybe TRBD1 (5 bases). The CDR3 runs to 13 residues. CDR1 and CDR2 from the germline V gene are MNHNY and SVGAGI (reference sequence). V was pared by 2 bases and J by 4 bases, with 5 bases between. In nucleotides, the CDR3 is TGTGCCAGCAGTTACGACAGCACCGGGGAGCTGTTTTTT. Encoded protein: CASSYDSTGELFF.

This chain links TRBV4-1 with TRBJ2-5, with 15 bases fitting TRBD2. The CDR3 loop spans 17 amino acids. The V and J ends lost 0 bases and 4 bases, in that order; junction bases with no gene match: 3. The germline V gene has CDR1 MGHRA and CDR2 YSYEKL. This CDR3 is CASSQDWGLAGGETQYF. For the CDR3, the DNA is TGCGCCAGCAGCCAAGATTGGGGACTAGCGGGAGGAGAGACCCAGTACTTC.

Here the CDR3 DNA reads TGTGCCAGCAGCCGCCCCGGGCGATCTAACTATGGCTACACCTTC. Its protein product is CASSRPGRSNYGYTF. The V and J genes are TRBV28 and TRBJ1-2; D ambiguous. Germline assignment: CDR1 MDHEN and CDR2 SYDVKM. Between the trimmed V and J ends, which lost 6 bases and 0 bases, there was a span of 14 bases. The CDR3 extends over 15 amino acids.

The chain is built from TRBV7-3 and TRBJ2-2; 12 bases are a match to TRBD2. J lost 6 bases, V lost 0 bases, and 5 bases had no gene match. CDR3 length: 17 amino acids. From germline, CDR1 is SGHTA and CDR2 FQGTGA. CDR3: CASSLTMTSGRSGELFF. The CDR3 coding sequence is TGTGCCAGCAGCTTAACCATGACTAGCGGGAGATCCGGGGAGCTGTTTTTT.

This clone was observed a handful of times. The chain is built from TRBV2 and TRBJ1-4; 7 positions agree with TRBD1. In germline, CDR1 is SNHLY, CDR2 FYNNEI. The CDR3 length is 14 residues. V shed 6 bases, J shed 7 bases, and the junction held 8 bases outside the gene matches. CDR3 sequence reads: CASRTGTWGEKLFF. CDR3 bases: TGTGCCAGCAGGACAGGGACTTGGGGTGAAAAACTGTTTTTT.

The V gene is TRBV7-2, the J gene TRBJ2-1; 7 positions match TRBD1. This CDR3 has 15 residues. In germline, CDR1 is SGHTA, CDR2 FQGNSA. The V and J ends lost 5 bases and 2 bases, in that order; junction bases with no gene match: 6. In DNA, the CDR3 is TGTGCCAGCAGCGCCCGGGACAGCCCCTACAATGAGCAGTTCTTC. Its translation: CASSARDSPYNEQFF. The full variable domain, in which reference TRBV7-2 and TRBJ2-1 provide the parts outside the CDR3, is GAGVSQSPSNKVTEKGKDVELRCDPISGHTALYWYRQSLGQGLEFLIYFQGNSAPDKSGLPSDRFSAERTGGSVSTLTIQRTQQEDSAVYLCASSARDSPYNEQFFGPGTRLTVL.

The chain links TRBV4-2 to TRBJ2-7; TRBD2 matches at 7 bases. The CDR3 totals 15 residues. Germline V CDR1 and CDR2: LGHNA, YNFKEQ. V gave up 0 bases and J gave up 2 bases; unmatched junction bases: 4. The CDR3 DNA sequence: TGTGCCAGCAGCCAAGAGGCTAGCGGACCCTACGAGCAGTACTTC. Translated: CASSQEASGPYEQYF.

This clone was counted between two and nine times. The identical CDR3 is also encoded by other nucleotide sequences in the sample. The CDR3 protein is CASSLGTDTQYF. The CDR3 region has the DNA TGTGCCAGCAGCTTAGGCACAGATACGCAGTATTTT. The chain combines TRBV7-9 with TRBJ2-3; D not resolved. The V gene's germline CDR1 is SEHNR and CDR2 FQNEAQ (reference sequence). CDR3 size: 12 residues. V was cut by 1 base and J by 1 base, with 0 bases left in between. Combining the CDR3 with reference TRBV7-9 and TRBJ2-3 gives the whole variable domain DTGVSQNPRHKITKRGQNVTFRCDPISEHNRLYWYRQTLGQGPEFLTYFQNEAQLEKSRLLSDRFSAERPKGSFSTLEIQRTEQGDSAMYLCASSLGTDTQYFGPGTRLTVL.